This passage covers 31 T cell receptor beta chains from one sample sequenced in a study of T cell responses to AZD1222 COVID-19 vaccine. Here immunoSEQ multiplex PCR was the method, and the copy in TCRdb shows in-frame clones only, minus some. Among about 99,000 clones, approximately 91% were seen once, and the ten largest hold 8% to 8.5%. Sequenced here: peripheral blood, sampled 28 days after the second AZD1222 dose. These receptors were taken from an adult who received the AZD1222 COVID-19 vaccine.

The CDR3 sequence is CASTVTEDSGNTIYF. CDR3 in DNA: TGCGCCAGCACCGTCACAGAAGACTCTGGAAACACCATATATTTT. The chain has TRBV10-2 and TRBJ1-3; D is undetermined. V was pared by 7 bases and J by 0 bases, with 13 bases between. The CDR3 is 15 amino acids. Looked up from germline, CDR1 is WSHSY and CDR2 is SAAADI.

V gene TRBV7-9 combines with J gene TRBJ2-7; D not certain. Trimming cost V 2 bases and J 3 bases, with 8 bases left between them. Germline CDR1 SEHNR, CDR2 FQNEAQ (reference sequence). The CDR3 runs to 13 residues. The CDR3 DNA is TGTGCCAGCAGCTTACCAAACGGCTACGAGCAGTACTTC. Translating it yields CASSLPNGYEQYF. The variable domain in full, with the rest retrieved from reference TRBV7-9 and TRBJ2-7, is DTGVSQNPRHKITKRGQNVTFRCDPISEHNRLYWYRQTLGQGPEFLTYFQNEAQLEKSRLLSDRFSAERPKGSFSTLEIQRTEQGDSAMYLCASSLPNGYEQYFGPGTRLTVT.

The rearrangement uses TRBV27 and TRBJ1-5; D gene uncertain. Trimming left V 2 bases short and J 0 bases short, with 11 bases between. The germline gives CDR1 MNHEY, CDR2 SMNVEV (reference sequence). CDR3 length: 16 residues. The CDR3, as DNA: TGTGCCAGCAGTTTAAATCGGATTAATAGCAATCAGCCCCAGCATTTT. This encodes CASSLNRINSNQPQHF.

This chain links TRBV11-2 with TRBJ2-1; TRBD1 aligns across 9 bases. CDR1 and CDR2 (germline): SGHAT, FQNNGV. This CDR3 has 17 amino acids. Trimming took 1 base from V and 2 from J; bases not matched to a gene: 6. The CDR3 region has the DNA TGTGCCAGCAGCTTAGGTTACGGACAGGGGACCTACAATGAGCAGTTCTTC. The encoded protein is CASSLGYGQGTYNEQFF.

The chain joins TRBV9 to TRBJ2-2, with 8 bases identical to TRBD2. In germline, CDR1 is SGDLS, CDR2 YYNGEE. Losses at the gene ends were 7 bases for V and 8 bases for J; bases not matched to a gene: 7. This CDR3 has 13 amino acids. CDR3 sequence: CASGREERGELFF. The CDR3 DNA is TGTGCCAGCGGGCGGGAGGAAAGAGGGGAGCTGTTTTTT. The entire variable domain, with the rest obtained from reference TRBV9 and TRBJ2-2, is as follows: DSGVTQTPKHLITATGQRVTLRCSPRSGDLSVYWYQQSLDQGLQFLIQYYNGEERAKGNILERFSAQQFPDLHSELNLSSLELGDSALYFCASGREERGELFFGEGSRLTVL.

This chain links TRBV28 with TRBJ2-1, with TRBD2 matching 10 bases. V was pared by 6 bases and J by 7 bases, with 3 bases of the junction left unmatched. Per germline, CDR1 MDHEN and CDR2 SYDVKM. This CDR3 comprises 13 residues. The DNA for the CDR3 is TGTGCCAGCAGCGGGACTAGCGAGAATGAGCAGTTCTTC. Its translation is CASSGTSENEQFF.

The chain is built from TRBV5-1 and TRBJ2-7, with D uncertain. CDR3 length: 14 residues. From germline, CDR1 is SGHRS and CDR2 YFSETQ. Trimming pared 6 bases from V and 4 bases from J, leaving 17 bases between. The CDR3 sequence is CASKINLGLYEQYF. For the CDR3, the DNA is TGCGCCAGCAAGATTAACCTGGGCCTATACGAGCAGTACTTC.

The chain employs TRBV6-4 and TRBJ2-3; TRBD2 aligns across 8 bases. The germline V gene encodes CDR1 MRHNA and CDR2 SNTAGT. J was trimmed by 3 bases and V by 3 bases; bases with no gene match: 2. This CDR3 comprises 14 residues. The CDR3 protein is CASSDSGTTDTQYF. In DNA, the CDR3 is TGTGCCAGCAGTGATAGCGGGACGACAGATACGCAGTATTTT.

The V call is TRBV18, the J call TRBJ1-1; D gene ambiguous. Per the germline V gene, CDR1 is KGHSH and CDR2 is LQKENI. This CDR3 spans 13 amino acids. The V gene lost 2 bases and the J gene lost 8 bases, with 12 bases spanning the gap. The CDR3 DNA is TGTGCCAGCTCACCAAGGACGGAAGAAGAAGCTTTCTTT. Protein: CASSPRTEEEAFF.

DNA for the CDR3: TGTGCCAGCAGGGCCCAAGGGCAGAGTGAAGCTTTCTTT. It specifies CASRAQGQSEAFF. The chain combines TRBV28 with TRBJ1-1; D is unresolved. Trimming removed 6 bases at V and 7 bases at J, with 15 bases between. CDR1 MDHEN and CDR2 SYDVKM come from the germline V gene. This CDR3 comprises 13 residues.

The chain combines TRBV6-5 with TRBJ2-7; 12 bases match TRBD2. The ends lost 4 bases at V and 2 bases at J; junction bases unmatched: 6. The CDR3 has 16 amino acids. Germline V gene lookup returns CDR1 MNHEY and CDR2 SVGAGI. Written as DNA, the CDR3 is TGTGCCAGCAGTTCCTTGACTAGCGGGAGTGCCTACGAGCAGTACTTC. Its protein product is CASSSLTSGSAYEQYF.

V gene TRBV4-3 combines with J gene TRBJ2-3, with a weak D call TRBD2 (7 bases). The germline gives CDR1 LGHNA, CDR2 YSLEER. The CDR3 runs 18 residues. Deletions cut 0 bases from V and 4 bases from J, with 20 bases between. The CDR3 region has the DNA TGCGCCAGCAGCCAAGAATTGGCGAGGGGAGGGGGGGCAGATACGCAGTATTTT. This sequence encodes CASSQELARGGGADTQYF.

The chain couples TRBV24-1 to TRBJ2-3; D not resolved. From germline, CDR1 is KGHDR and CDR2 SFDVKD. The CDR3 length is 13 residues. V lost 4 bases to trimming and J lost 2 bases, with 6 bases between them. CDR3 nucleotide sequence: TGTGCCACCAGTGACTATTACACAGATACGCAGTATTTT. As protein: CATSDYYTDTQYF.

Note on this clone: The sample contains more than one DNA sequence encoding this CDR3. J is TRBJ2-1 and V is TRBV5-1, with 8 bases lining up with TRBD2. Germline lookup yields CDR1 SGHRS and CDR2 YFSETQ. The CDR3 has 14 residues. Trimming took 4 bases from V and 3 from J; bases not matched to a gene: 3. CDR3 region: CASSTSGGYNEQFF. The CDR3 nucleotides read TGCGCCAGCAGCACTAGCGGAGGCTACAATGAGCAGTTCTTC.

For this clone: Other nucleotide sequences from this sample produce the same CDR3. This chain links TRBV5-1 with TRBJ2-5, with D unresolved. Germline loops: CDR1 SGHRS, CDR2 YFSETQ. V was pared by 4 bases and J by 5 bases, with 6 bases between. This CDR3 region has 11 residues. For the CDR3, the DNA is TGCGCCAGCAGCCTCTCTGAGACCCAGTACTTC. The encoded protein is CASSLSETQYF.

The V gene is TRBV9, the J gene TRBJ2-5; D might be TRBD2 (5 bases). Germline loops: CDR1 SGDLS, CDR2 YYNGEE. Trimming removed 3 bases from V and 1 base from J, with 10 bases in between. The CDR3 covers 14 residues. CDR3 DNA: TGTGCCAGCAGCGCCTCGACTACCCAAGAGACCCAGTACTTC. Protein product: CASSASTTQETQYF.

The rearrangement links TRBV2 to TRBJ2-2, with D possibly matching TRBD1 (6 bases). V was pared by 7 bases and J by 4 bases, with 7 bases between. Germline lookup yields CDR1 SNHLY and CDR2 FYNNEI. CDR3 length: 12 amino acids. This chain's CDR3 is CASTQGTGELFF. The CDR3 DNA follows: TGTGCCAGCACACAGGGCACCGGGGAGCTGTTTTTT.

The chain is built from TRBV28 and TRBJ1-5; no reliable D call. The CDR3 extends over 14 amino acids. With 1 base removed from V and 3 bases from J, the gap between germline ends came to 7 bases. From germline, CDR1 is MDHEN and CDR2 SYDVKM. CDR3 residues: CASSLLLYNQPQHF. CDR3 in DNA: TGTGCCAGCAGTTTATTATTGTACAATCAGCCCCAGCATTTT.

The chain joins TRBV10-1 to TRBJ1-2; D is undetermined. CDR3 length: 13 amino acids. Per germline, CDR1 WNHNN and CDR2 SYGVQD (reference sequence). V lost 3 bases, J lost 4 bases, and 9 bases lay in between. The CDR3 spells CASSDGGSYGYTF. CDR3 in DNA: TGCGCCAGCAGTGACGGTGGGTCCTATGGCTACACCTTC.

This rearrangement joins TRBV2 to TRBJ1-5, with D unclear. Trimming left V 3 bases short and J 2 bases short, with 11 bases between. CDR1 is SNHLY, CDR2 FYNNEI, per germline. This CDR3 has 15 amino acids. The CDR3 DNA follows: TGTGCCAGCAGTGACCCCCGCGGGGGCAATCAGCCCCAGCATTTT. Translating it yields CASSDPRGGNQPQHF.

J is TRBJ1-5 and V is TRBV19; no reliable D call. Per the germline V gene, CDR1 is LNHDA and CDR2 is SQIVND (reference sequence). This CDR3 contains 15 residues. V shed 6 bases and J shed 3 bases, with 15 bases lying between them. The CDR3 protein is CASSMMGGNNQPQHF. CDR3 DNA sequence: TGTGCCAGTAGCATGATGGGAGGGAACAATCAGCCCCAGCATTTT.

This chain uses TRBV7-9 with TRBJ2-1; the D is unclear. This CDR3 comprises 13 residues. Germline loops: CDR1 SEHNR, CDR2 FQNEAQ (reference sequence). V shed 8 bases and J shed 2 bases, with 10 bases lying between them. The CDR3 region is CASSNPPYNEQFF. CDR3 nucleotide sequence: TGTGCCAGCTCAAACCCCCCCTACAATGAGCAGTTCTTC. The variable domain in full, completed from reference TRBV7-9 and TRBJ2-1, reads DTGVSQNPRHKITKRGQNVTFRCDPISEHNRLYWYRQTLGQGPEFLTYFQNEAQLEKSRLLSDRFSAERPKGSFSTLEIQRTEQGDSAMYLCASSNPPYNEQFFGPGTRLTVL.

This clone was detected only a few times. The chain joins TRBV5-1 to TRBJ2-1; 7 positions match TRBD2. CDR3 length: 13 residues. V lost 3 bases, J lost 9 bases, and 6 bases stayed unmatched. Germline loops: CDR1 SGHRS, CDR2 YFSETQ. CDR3 DNA sequence: TGCGCCAGCAGCTCTCATAGGGAGGGTGAGCAGTTCTTC. Protein product: CASSSHREGEQFF.

The chain couples TRBV18 to TRBJ2-3; 9 nucleotides match TRBD1. In germline, CDR1 is KGHSH, CDR2 LQKENI. This CDR3 comprises 15 residues. J was trimmed by 3 bases and V by 4 bases; bases with no gene match: 5. CDR3 loop: CASSLQGARTDTQYF. The CDR3 bases are TGTGCCAGCTCACTACAGGGGGCGCGGACAGATACGCAGTATTTT.

The V and J genes are TRBV20-1 and TRBJ2-3; no clear D gene. V lost 3 bases and J lost 0, with 7 bases in between. This CDR3 region has 13 residues. Germline V gives CDR1 DFQATT, CDR2 SNEGSKA (reference sequence). The chain's CDR3 is CSASDQSTDTQYF. The CDR3 DNA follows: TGCAGTGCTAGTGACCAGAGCACAGATACGCAGTATTTT.

The chain links TRBV5-4 to TRBJ2-5; 7 bases agree with TRBD1. The CDR3 sequence is 14 residues long. Germline V lookup: CDR1 SGHNT, CDR2 YYREEE (reference sequence). J gave up 2 bases and V 1 base, and 2 bases lay outside the gene matches. This CDR3 is CASSLLTGQETQYF. The DNA for the CDR3 is TGTGCCAGCAGCTTGTTGACAGGGCAAGAGACCCAGTACTTC.

V is TRBV7-2 and J is TRBJ2-1; 11 positions agree with TRBD2. With V trimmed by 3 bases and J by 7 bases, 5 bases remained unmatched. Germline-derived CDR1 and CDR2 are SGHTA and FQGNSA. The CDR3 covers 15 residues. The CDR3 DNA is TGTGCCAGCAGCTTTAAAACTAGCGGGAGTAATGAGCAGTTCTTC. Encoded protein: CASSFKTSGSNEQFF.

In DNA, the CDR3 is TGTGCCAGTAGTCCCCCGACAGGGGAATACTCACCCCTCCACTTT. This sequence encodes CASSPPTGEYSPLHF. The chain is built from TRBV19 and TRBJ1-6, with 8 bases aligning to TRBD1. Germline V lookup: CDR1 LNHDA, CDR2 SQIVND (reference sequence). This CDR3 has 15 residues. The V and J ends lost 5 bases and 10 bases, in that order; junction bases with no gene match: 10.

The CDR3 coding sequence is TGTGCCAGCAGCTCAGACAGGGGGACCACCGGGGAGCTGTTTTTT. It codes for CASSSDRGTTGELFF. This chain links TRBV11-3 with TRBJ2-2; 9 bases map to TRBD1. Per germline, CDR1 SGHNT and CDR2 YENEEA. With 4 bases clipped from V and 4 bases from J, the junction kept 4 bases outside the gene matches. This CDR3 spans 15 amino acids.

The CDR3 sequence is CASSYSGGWDQPQHF. The CDR3 DNA follows: TGTGCCAGCAGTTACTCAGGGGGTTGGGATCAGCCCCAGCATTTT. The chain employs TRBV6-2 or TRBV6-3 and TRBJ1-5; D is possibly TRBD1 (6 bases). In germline, CDR1 is MNHEY, CDR2 SVGEGT. The CDR3 totals 15 residues. Deletions cut 0 bases from V and 5 bases from J, with 11 bases between.

This CDR3 is CASSRGTGGADTQYF. In nucleotides, the CDR3 is TGCGCCAGCAGTCGAGGGACAGGGGGCGCAGATACGCAGTATTTT. This chain connects TRBV5-1 to TRBJ2-3; 12 bases agree with TRBD1. Trimming cost V 5 bases and J 4 bases; bases outside gene matches: 5. The germline gives CDR1 SGHRS, CDR2 YFSETQ. The length of the CDR3 is 15 residues.